The 3 T cell receptor beta chains below come from one sample, sequenced in a study of cytomegalovirus exposure and HLA in healthy donors. In the PCR, 60 Vbeta and 13 Jbeta primers were used. Sequencing was performed with immunoSEQ multiplex PCR; in TCRdb, only in-frame clones are kept and a portion is missing. The sample lists 130,000 or so clones; around 77% were seen once. The sequencing sample was made of PBMCs. The receptors stem from a man under 40 in good health and CMV-seronegative.

The sample holds one count of this clone. CDR3 sequence reads: CASSFGTVNQPQHF. The CDR3 coding sequence is TGTGCCAGCAGCTTCGGGACAGTCAATCAGCCCCAGCATTTT. The J gene is TRBJ1-5, the V gene TRBV5-8; 7 bases are shared with TRBD1. Germline CDR1 is SGHTS and CDR2 is YDEGEE. This CDR3 is 14 amino acids long. After removal of 2 bases from V and 3 bases from J, the junction contained 2 bases not matched to a gene.

The chain uses TRBV10-3 and TRBJ2-3; 7 bases agree with TRBD1. V lost 6 bases, J lost 3 bases, and 6 bases stayed unmatched. CDR1 ENHRY and CDR2 SYGVKD come from the germline V gene. There are 14 residues in the CDR3. Here the CDR3 DNA reads TGTGCCATCAGAAGGCAGGGGGAGACAGATACGCAGTATTTT. This translates into CAIRRQGETDTQYF.

The chain recombines TRBV2 with TRBJ2-1; 9 bases fit TRBD1. The CDR3 totals 11 residues. V shed 8 bases and J 14 bases; nucleotides not matched to a gene: 7. Looked up from germline, CDR1 is SNHLY and CDR2 is FYNNEI. CDR3 loop: CASLNRGLEFF. Written as DNA, the CDR3 is TGTGCCAGCTTAAACAGGGGGCTGGAGTTCTTC.